This TCR beta chain was profiled in a study of a mutant IDH1 vaccine in newly diagnosed glioma. Turning to the study itself: Patients came in for eight vaccinations, in weeks 1, 3, 5, 7, 11, 15, 19 and 23. First vaccine doses came 4-6 weeks after radiotherapy alone, or with temozolomide cycles. Mean patient age was about 40 years; approximately 62% were male and around 38% female.

Germline V gives CDR1 SQVTM, CDR2 ANQGSEA. Trimming left V 4 bases short and J 1 base short, with 13 bases between. The CDR3 totals 14 residues. Points on this clone: The antigen remains unidentified.

The data were produced by immunoSEQ multiplex PCR, yet TCRdb's version contains in-frame clones alone and is incomplete. The sample includes about 30,000 clones, roughly 88% of them seen just once. Time point described: week 23, last vaccination. The vaccine gave 300 ug of a 20-mer mutant IDH1 peptide subcutaneously per dose. The astrocytomas were IDH1-mutant, ATRX-negative, and WHO grade 3 or 4. The receptor was isolated from a man aged 35 to 55 with glioma. Sample: PBMCs, taken from a glioma patient whose treatment included an IDH1 peptide vaccine. This chain joins TRBV29-1 and TRBJ1-1, with D hard to call. CDR3 region: CSVVLEIGNTEAFF. Here the CDR3 DNA reads TGCAGCGTTGTGTTGGAAATTGGGAACACTGAAGCTTTCTTT.